This TCR beta chain was captured in a study of blood T cell repertoires in COVID-19. Study as a whole: There were acute and convalescent COVID-19 samples, and they came from the United States, Italy and Spain.

The data were produced by immunoSEQ multiplex PCR, yet TCRdb's version contains in-frame clones alone and is incomplete. In the table there are approximately 260,000 clones, around nine tenths of which are singletons. This CDR3 region has 16 residues. The source is a woman aged 55-70 years who had recovered from COVID-19. The chain carries TRBV7-5 and TRBJ1-1; TRBD1, the table's D call, lacks a check against the DNA. TRBV7-5 is an annotated pseudogene. The sample comprised PBMCs or T cells enriched from blood (not recorded which). CDR3 loop: CARSPWTGAKNTEAFF. The CDR3 nucleotides are TGTGCCAGAAGCCCCTGGACAGGGGCCAAGAACACTGAAGCTTTCTTT.